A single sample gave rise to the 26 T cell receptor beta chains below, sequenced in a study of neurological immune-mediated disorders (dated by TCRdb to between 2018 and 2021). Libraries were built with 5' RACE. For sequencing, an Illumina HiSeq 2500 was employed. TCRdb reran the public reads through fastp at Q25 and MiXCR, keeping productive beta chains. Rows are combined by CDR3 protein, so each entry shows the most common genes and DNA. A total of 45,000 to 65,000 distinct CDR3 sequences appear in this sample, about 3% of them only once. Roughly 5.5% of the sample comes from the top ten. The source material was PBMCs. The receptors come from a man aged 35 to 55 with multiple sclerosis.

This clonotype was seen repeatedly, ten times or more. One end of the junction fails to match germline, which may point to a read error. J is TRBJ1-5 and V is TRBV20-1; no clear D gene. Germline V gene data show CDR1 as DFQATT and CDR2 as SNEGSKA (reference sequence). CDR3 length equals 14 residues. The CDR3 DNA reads TGCAGTGCTACGTTGGGTTCCGGCAATCAGCCCCAGAATTTT. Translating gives CSATLGSGNQPQNF.

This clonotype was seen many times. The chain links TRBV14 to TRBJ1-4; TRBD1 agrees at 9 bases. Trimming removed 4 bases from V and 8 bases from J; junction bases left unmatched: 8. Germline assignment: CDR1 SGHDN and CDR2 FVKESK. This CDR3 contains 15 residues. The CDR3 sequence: CASSRLQGAWEKLFF. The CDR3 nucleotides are TGTGCCAGCAGCCGATTACAGGGGGCATGGGAAAAACTGTTTTTT.

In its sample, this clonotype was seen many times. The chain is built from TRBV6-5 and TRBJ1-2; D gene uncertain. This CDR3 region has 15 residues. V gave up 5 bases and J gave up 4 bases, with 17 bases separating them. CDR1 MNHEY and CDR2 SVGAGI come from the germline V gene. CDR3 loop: CASSRGIRIAYGYTF. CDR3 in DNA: TGTGCCAGCAGTCGAGGGATTAGAATCGCCTATGGCTACACCTTC.

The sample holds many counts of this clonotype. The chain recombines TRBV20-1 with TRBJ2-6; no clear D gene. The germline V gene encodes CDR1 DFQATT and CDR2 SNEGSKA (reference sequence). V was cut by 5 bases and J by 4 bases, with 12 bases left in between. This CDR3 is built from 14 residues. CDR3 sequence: CSAAGRSGANVLTF. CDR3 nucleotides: TGCAGTGCTGCAGGACGTTCGGGGGCCAACGTCCTGACTTTC.

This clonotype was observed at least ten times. CDR3 amino acids: CSARRTRTGGYGYTF. In DNA form, the CDR3 reads TGCAGTGCTAGACGGACACGGACAGGGGGATATGGCTACACCTTC. This chain connects TRBV20-1 to TRBJ1-2; 10 bases align to TRBD1. CDR3 length: 15 residues. V was clipped by 2 bases and J by 5 bases; unmatched bases: 8. Germline lookup yields CDR1 DFQATT and CDR2 SNEGSKA (reference sequence).

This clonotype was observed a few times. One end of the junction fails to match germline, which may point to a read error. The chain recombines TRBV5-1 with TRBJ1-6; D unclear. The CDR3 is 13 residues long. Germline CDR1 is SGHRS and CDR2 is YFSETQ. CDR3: CASSQMEHSPLNF. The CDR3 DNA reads TGCGCCAGCAGCCAGATGGAACATTCACCCCTCAACTTT.

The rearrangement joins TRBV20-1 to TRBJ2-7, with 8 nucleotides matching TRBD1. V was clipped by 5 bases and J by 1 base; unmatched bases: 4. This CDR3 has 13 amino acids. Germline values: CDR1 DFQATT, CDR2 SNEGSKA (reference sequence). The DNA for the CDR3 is TGCAGTGCTCAGGACAGGGCATCCTACGAGCAGTACTTC. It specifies CSAQDRASYEQYF.

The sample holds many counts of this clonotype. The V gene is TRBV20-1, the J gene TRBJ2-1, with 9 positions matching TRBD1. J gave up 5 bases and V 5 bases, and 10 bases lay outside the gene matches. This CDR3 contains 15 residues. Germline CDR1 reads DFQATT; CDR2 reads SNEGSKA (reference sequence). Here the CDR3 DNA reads TGCAGTGCTTGGATACCGGGACAGGGACACAATGAGCAGTTCTTC. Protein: CSAWIPGQGHNEQFF.

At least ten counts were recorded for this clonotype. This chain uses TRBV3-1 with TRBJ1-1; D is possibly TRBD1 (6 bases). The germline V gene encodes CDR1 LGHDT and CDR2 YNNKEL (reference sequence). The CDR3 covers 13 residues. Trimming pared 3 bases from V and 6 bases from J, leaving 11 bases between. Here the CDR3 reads CASSQAQGSEAFF. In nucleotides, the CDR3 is TGTGCCAGCAGCCAGGCACAGGGATCTGAAGCTTTCTTT.

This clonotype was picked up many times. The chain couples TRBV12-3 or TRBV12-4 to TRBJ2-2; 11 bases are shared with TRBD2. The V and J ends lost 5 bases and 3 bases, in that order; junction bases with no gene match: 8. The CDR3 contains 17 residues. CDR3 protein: CASSPGGSGGDTGELFF. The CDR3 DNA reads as TGTGCCAGCAGTCCTGGGGGTAGCGGGGGGGACACCGGGGAGCTGTTTTTT.

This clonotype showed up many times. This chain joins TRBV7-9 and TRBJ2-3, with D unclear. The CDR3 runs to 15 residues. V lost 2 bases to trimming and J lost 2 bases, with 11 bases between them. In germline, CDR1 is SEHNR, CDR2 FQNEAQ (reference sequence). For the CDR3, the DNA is TGTGCCAGCAGCTTAACGGGTACCATCACAGATACGCAGTATTTT. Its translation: CASSLTGTITDTQYF.

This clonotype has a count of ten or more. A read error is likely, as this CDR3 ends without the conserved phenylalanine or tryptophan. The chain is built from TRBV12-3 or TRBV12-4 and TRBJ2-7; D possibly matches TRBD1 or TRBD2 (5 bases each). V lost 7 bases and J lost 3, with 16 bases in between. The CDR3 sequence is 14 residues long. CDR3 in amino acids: CASTYGTENYEQYN. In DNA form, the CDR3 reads TGTGCCAGCACTTACGGGACCGAGAACTACGAGCAGTACAAC.

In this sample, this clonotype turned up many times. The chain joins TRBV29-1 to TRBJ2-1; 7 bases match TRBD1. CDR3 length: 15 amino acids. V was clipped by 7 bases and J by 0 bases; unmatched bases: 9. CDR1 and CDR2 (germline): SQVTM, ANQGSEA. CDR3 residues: CSGRTGTFSYNEQFF. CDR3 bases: TGCAGCGGACGGACAGGAACTTTCTCCTACAATGAGCAGTTCTTC.

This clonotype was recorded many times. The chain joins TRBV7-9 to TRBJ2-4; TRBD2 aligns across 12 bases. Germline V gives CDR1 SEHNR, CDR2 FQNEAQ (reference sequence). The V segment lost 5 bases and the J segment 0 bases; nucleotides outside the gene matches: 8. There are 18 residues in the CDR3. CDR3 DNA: TGTGCCAGCAGCGTCACTAGCGGGGGGCTTCCAGCCAAAAACATTCAGTACTTC. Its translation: CASSVTSGGLPAKNIQYF.

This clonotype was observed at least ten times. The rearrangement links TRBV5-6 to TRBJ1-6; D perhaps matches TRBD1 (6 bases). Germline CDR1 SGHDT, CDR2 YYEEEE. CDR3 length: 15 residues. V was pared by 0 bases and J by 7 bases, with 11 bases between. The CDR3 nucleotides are TGTGCCAGCAGCTTGGAGGAGGGGGGCAATTCACCCCTCCACTTT. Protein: CASSLEEGGNSPLHF.

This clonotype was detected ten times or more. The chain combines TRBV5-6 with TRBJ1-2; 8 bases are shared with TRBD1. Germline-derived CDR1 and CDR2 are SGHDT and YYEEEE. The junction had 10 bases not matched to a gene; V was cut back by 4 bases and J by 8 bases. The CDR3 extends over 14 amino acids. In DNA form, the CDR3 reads TGTGCCAGCAGCCCGGGACAGGCCATGAGAGGCTACACCTTC. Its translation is CASSPGQAMRGYTF.

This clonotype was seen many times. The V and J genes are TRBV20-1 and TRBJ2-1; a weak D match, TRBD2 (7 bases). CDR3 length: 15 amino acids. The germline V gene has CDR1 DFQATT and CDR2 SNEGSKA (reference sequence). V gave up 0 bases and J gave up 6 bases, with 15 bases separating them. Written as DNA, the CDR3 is TGCAGTGCTAGAGAGGCGGGGGCCTGGTTCAATGAGCAGTTCTTC. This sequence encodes CSAREAGAWFNEQFF.

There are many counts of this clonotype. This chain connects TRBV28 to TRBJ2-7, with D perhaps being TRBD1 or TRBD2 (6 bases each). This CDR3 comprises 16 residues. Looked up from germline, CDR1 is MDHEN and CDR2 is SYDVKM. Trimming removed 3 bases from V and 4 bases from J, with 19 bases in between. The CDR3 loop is CASSFRPRGPAYEQYF. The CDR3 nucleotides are TGTGCCAGCAGTTTTAGGCCCCGGGGGCCAGCATACGAGCAGTACTTC.

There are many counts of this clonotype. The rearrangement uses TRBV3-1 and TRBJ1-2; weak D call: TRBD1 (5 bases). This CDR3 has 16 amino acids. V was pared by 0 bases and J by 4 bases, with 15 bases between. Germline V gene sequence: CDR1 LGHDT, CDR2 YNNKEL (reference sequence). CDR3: CASSQEGKRGAYGYTF. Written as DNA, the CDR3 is TGTGCCAGCAGCCAAGAAGGCAAGAGGGGAGCCTATGGCTACACCTTC.

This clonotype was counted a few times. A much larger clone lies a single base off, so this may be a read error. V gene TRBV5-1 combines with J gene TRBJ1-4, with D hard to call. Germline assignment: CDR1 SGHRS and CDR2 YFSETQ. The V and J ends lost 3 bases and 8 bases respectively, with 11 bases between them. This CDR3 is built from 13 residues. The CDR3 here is CASSSENREKLFF. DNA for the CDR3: TGCGCCAGCAGCTCGGAAAACAGAGAAAAACTGTTTTTT.

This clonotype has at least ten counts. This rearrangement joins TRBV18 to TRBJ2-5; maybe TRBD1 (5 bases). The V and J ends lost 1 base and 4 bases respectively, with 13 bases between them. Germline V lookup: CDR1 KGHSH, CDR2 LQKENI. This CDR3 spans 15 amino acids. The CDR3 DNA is TGTGCCAGCTCACCACTAGAATCAACAGGAGAGACCCAGTACTTC. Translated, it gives CASSPLESTGETQYF.

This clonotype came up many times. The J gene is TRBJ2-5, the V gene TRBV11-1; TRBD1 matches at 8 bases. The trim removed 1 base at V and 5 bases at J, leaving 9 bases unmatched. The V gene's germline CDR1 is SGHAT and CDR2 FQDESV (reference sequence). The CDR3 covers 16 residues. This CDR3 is CASSLGVDRVLETQYF. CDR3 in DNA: TGTGCCAGCAGCTTAGGGGTGGACAGGGTCTTGGAGACCCAGTACTTC.

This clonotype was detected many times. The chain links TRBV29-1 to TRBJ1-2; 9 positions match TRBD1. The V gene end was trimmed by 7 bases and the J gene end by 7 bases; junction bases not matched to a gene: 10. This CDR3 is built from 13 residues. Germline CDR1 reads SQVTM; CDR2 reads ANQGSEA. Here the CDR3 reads CSASGQGTGGYTF. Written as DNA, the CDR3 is TGCAGCGCCTCGGGACAGGGAACCGGTGGCTACACCTTC.

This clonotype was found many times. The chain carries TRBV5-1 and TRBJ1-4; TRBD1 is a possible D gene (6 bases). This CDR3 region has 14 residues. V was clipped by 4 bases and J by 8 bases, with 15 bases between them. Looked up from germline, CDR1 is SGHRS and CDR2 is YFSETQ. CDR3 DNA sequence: TGCGCCAGCAGCCATTCAGGGGAGAAGGAAAAACTGTTTTTT. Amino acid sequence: CASSHSGEKEKLFF.

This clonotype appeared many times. This CDR3 reads CASSSPMSTQYF. The CDR3 DNA reads TGTGCCAGCAGCAGCCCTATGTCGACGCAGTATTTT. This sequence joins TRBV7-2 and TRBJ2-3; D unresolved. The germline V and J ends were trimmed by 5 bases and 9 bases, with 12 bases remaining between them. The CDR3 runs to 12 residues. CDR1 SGHTA and CDR2 FQGNSA come from the germline V gene.

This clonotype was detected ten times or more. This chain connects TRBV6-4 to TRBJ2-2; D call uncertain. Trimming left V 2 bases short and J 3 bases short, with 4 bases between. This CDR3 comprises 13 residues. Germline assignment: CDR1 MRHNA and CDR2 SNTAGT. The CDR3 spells CASSDRDTGELFF. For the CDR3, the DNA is TGTGCCAGCAGTGACAGGGACACCGGGGAGCTGTTTTTT.